This T cell receptor (beta chain) emerged from a study of blood T cell repertoires in COVID-19. V was shortened by 4 bases and J by 0 bases, with 10 bases between the two germline ends. The CDR3 covers 14 residues. The repertoire was sequenced with immunoSEQ multiplex PCR; TCRdb's copy has only in-frame clones and lacks some. The data show roughly 240,000 clones, 85% seen once. The receptor was isolated from a woman between 45 and 65 years old with acute COVID-19. Sequencing was carried out using PBMCs or T cells enriched from blood (not recorded which). J is TRBJ1-2 and V is TRBV5-3; D unclear. TRBV5-3 is an ORF, and what it does is uncertain. This CDR3 reads CARSQSGANYGYTF. As DNA, the CDR3 is TGTGCCAGAAGCCAATCCGGAGCTAACTATGGCTACACCTTC.